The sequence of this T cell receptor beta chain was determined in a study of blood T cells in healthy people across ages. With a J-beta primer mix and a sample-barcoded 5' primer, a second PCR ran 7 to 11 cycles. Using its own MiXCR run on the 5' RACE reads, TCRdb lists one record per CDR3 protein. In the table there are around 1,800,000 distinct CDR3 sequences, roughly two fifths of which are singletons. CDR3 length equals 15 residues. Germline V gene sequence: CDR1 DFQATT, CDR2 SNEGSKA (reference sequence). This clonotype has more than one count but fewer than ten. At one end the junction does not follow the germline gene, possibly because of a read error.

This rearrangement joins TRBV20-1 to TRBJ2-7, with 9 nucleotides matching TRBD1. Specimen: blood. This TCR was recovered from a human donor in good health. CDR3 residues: CSVRDIRQGGYEQYF. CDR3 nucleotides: TGCAGTGTTAGAGACATACGACAGGGGGGTTACGAGCAGTACTTC.